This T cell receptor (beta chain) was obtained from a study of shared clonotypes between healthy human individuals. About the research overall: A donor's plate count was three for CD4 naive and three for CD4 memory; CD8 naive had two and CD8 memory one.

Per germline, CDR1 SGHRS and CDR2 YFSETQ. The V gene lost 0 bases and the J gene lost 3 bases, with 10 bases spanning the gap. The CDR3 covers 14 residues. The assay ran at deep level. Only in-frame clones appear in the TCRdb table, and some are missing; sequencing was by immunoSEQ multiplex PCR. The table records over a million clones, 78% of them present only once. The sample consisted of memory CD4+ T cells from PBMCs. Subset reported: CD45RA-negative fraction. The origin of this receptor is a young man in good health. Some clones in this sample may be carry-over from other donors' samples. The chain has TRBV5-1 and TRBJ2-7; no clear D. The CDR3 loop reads CASSLASGDYEQYF. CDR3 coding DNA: TGCGCCAGCAGCTTGGCTTCAGGAGACTACGAGCAGTACTTC.